This TCR beta chain stems from a study of a mutant IDH1 vaccine in newly diagnosed glioma. Concerning this clone: Antigen: not known.

Time point specified: week 11, during vaccination. A single vaccine dose contained 300 ug of mutant IDH1 20-mer peptide, and topical imiquimod was used with it. The study enrolled donors with new WHO grade 3 or 4 IDH1-mutant, ATRX-lost astrocytomas. TCRdb keeps only in-frame clones here, not all; method: immunoSEQ multiplex PCR. The table has 60,000 or so clones, over 75% seen once. The ends were cut back, 4 bases at V and 1 base at J, with 10 bases in the middle. This CDR3 has 14 amino acids. The V gene's germline CDR1 is MGHRA and CDR2 YSYEKL. The V and J genes are TRBV4-1 and TRBJ2-5; the D gene could be TRBD1 or TRBD2 (5 bases each). This TCR derives from a man aged 35-49 years with glioma. This specimen was PBMCs, taken from a glioma patient whose treatment included an IDH1 peptide vaccine. CDR3 coding DNA: TGCGCCAGCAGCCCGAGGGGCAGCCAAGAGACCCAGTACTTC. Encoded protein: CASSPRGSQETQYF.